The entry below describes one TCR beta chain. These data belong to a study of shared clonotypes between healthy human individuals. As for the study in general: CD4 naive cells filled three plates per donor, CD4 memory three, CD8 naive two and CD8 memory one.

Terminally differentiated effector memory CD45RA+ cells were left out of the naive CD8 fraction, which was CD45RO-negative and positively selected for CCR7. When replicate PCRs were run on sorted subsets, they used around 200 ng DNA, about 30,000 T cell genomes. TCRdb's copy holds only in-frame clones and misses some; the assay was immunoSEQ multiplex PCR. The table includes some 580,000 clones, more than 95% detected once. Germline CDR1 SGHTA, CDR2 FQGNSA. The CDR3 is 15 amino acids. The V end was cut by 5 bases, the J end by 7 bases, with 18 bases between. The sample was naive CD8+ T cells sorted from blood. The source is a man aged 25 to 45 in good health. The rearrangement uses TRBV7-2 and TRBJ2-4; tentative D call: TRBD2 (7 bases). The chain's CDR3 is CASSRWGGRVNIQYF. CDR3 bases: TGTGCCAGCAGCCGGTGGGGGGGGCGCGTGAACATTCAGTACTTC.